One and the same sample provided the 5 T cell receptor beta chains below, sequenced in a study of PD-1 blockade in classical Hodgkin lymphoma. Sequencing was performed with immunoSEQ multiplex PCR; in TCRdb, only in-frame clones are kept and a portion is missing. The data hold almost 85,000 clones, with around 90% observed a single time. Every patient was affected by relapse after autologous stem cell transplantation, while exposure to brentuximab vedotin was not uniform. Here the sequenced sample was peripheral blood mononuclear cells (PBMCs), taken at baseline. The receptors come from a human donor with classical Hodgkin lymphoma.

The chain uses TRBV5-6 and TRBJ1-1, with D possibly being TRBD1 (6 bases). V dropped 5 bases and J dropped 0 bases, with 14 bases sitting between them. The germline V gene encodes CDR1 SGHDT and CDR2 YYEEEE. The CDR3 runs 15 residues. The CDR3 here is CASRVRGALNTEAFF. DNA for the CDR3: TGTGCCAGCAGAGTTAGGGGGGCCTTGAACACTGAAGCTTTCTTT.

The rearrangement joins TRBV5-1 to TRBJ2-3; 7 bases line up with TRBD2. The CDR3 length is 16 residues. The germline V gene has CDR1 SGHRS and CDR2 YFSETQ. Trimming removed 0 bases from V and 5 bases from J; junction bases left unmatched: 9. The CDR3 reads CASSLGNAGAQDTQYF. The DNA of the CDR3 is TGCGCCAGCAGCTTGGGAAACGCGGGAGCCCAAGATACGCAGTATTTT. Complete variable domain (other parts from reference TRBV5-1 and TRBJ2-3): KAGVTQTPRYLIKTRGQQVTLSCSPISGHRSVSWYQQTPGQGLQFLFEYFSETQRNKGNFPGRFSGRQFSNSRSEMNVSTLELGDSALYLCASSLGNAGAQDTQYFGPGTRLTVL.

This CDR3 is CASGTSGSTDTQYF. The CDR3 nucleotides read TGCGCCAGCGGAACTAGCGGGAGCACAGATACGCAGTATTTT. This chain links TRBV5-1 with TRBJ2-3; TRBD2 aligns across 9 bases. The CDR3 is made up of 14 amino acids. CDR1 and CDR2 from the germline V gene are SGHRS and YFSETQ. Unmatched junction bases numbered 3, after V lost 7 bases and J lost 0 bases.

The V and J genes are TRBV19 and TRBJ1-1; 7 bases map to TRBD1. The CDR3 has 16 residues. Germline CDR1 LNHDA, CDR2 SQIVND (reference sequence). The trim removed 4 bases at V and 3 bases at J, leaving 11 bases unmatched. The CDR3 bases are TGTGCCAGTAGTAGCCCGCGGTCCCAGGGGGACACTGAAGCTTTCTTT. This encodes CASSSPRSQGDTEAFF. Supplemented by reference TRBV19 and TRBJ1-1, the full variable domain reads DGGITQSPKYLFRKEGQNVTLSCEQNLNHDAMYWYRQDPGQGLRLIYYSQIVNDFQKGDIAEGYSVSREKKESFPLTVTSAQKNPTAFYLCASSSPRSQGDTEAFFGQGTRLTVV.

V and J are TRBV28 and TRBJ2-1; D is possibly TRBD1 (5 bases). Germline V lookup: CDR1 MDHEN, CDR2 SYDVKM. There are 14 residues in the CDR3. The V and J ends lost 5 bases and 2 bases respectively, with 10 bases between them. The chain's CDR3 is CASSILGAYNEQFF. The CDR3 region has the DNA TGTGCCAGCAGTATCTTAGGGGCCTACAATGAGCAGTTCTTC.